Described below is a single T cell receptor beta chain sequence and its context. Its cognate antigen has yet to be identified. The missing CDR3 end, 3 residues past where the read stops, is filled in from the germline J gene. The data are from a study of T cell clonality in common variable immunodeficiency (dated by TCRdb to the mid-2010s). Results the study describes overall, beyond this receptor: The authors noted that sequencing repertoires of T cell subpopulations would be needed to clarify what caused the increased clonality in CVID. Fewer TCRbeta clones were shared among CVID subjects than among healthy controls (p < 0.0001). Despite equal DNA input, controls averaged around 80,000 unique sequences per sample versus around 30,000 in CVID samples. Correlations of repertoire features with clinical complications were constrained by heterogeneity among patients within the CVID cohort. Compared with healthy controls, CVID subjects showed increased TCRbeta clonality (t-test p = 0.018), a feature most characteristic of about a third of subjects. CVID TCRbeta sequences were reported to have fewer deletions and N-nucleotide insertions and to lack highly modified clones with 13 or more V deletions.

Diagnosis of CVID followed standard criteria, namely serum IgG, IgA and/or IgM below the normal range together with specific antibody deficiency. There were some 44 subjects in the CVID group (about 29 male and about 15 female), ranging in age from about 9 to 65 years, with a mean age of 40. Predominantly Caucasian heritage was noted among both the CVID patients and the healthy controls. All CVID subjects had received replacement immunoglobulin therapy for at least one year at the time of study participation. No CVID subject was ill or taking immunomodulatory or immunosuppressive medication when blood was collected. From each donor, roughly 4.5 to 9 ml of heparinized peripheral whole blood was collected. Genomic DNA from adults with common variable immune deficiency (CVID) and from healthy adult controls was used to sequence TCRbeta CDR3 repertoires. Diluted blood was density-centrifuged over Hypaque 1077 or Ficoll-Paque to isolate peripheral blood mononuclear cells. Genomic DNA was obtained from unsorted mononuclear cells through either Qiagen column purification or a centrifugation-based method.

For sequencing, equivalent amounts of genomic DNA were input from CVID and control samples. For every sample, a 60 bp segment covering the rearranged TCRbeta CDR3 region was amplified and then sequenced. The immunoSEQ assay, a bias-corrected multiplex PCR combined with high-throughput sequencing, was used for TCRbeta amplification. In the source study's methods: Each unique nucleotide sequence was treated as a clone and annotated with V, D and J genes, copy number and frequency. Sequences were labeled productive if in frame, and non-productive if out of frame or containing stop codons. As previously described, clonality was calculated on the basis of Shannon's entropy. Mean CDR3 Kyte-Doolittle hydropathy was derived from the predicted amino acid sequences of productive clones. Hierarchical clustering of scaled V gene usage was performed with the R hclust function using Manhattan distance and complete linkage. Sharing of clones by CDR3 amino acid sequence was evaluated by resampling 12 repertoires per group over 100 rounds. The repertoires were searched for some 70 published EBV-specific TCRbeta sequences and a few hundred published CMV-specific TCRbeta sequences. A couple of CVID samples that yielded fewer than 10,000 sequences were excluded from the analysis, so approximately 40 CVID repertoires were retained. TCRdb carries this immuneACCESS record with in-frame sequences only. Its versions omit some clonotypes, under half of them owing to an unresolved V gene in the studies checked, with the rest unexplained. Clone size and the V and J calls come from that table; the DNA yielded D and trimming. In this sample, tens of thousands of clones appear, none counted once only. 6% of the sample goes to the ten largest clones.

CDR3 length: 17 amino acids, cysteine to phenylalanine. The DNA covers only part of the CDR3, 42 bases in frame from base 1. CDR1 and CDR2, looked up from the germline V gene, are SGHVS and FQNEAQ. V is cut back by 5 bases and J by 5 bases, with 11 bases in the junction unmatched. The chain joins TRBV7-8 to TRBJ2-7; TRBD2 matches 14 bases in the middle. The clonotype comes from a human donor with common variable immunodeficiency. Sequenced material: peripheral blood mononuclear cells. The CDR3 bases that were read are TGTGCCAGCAGCCCGACCTGGACTAGCGGGAGGTCAAACGAG. This is translated as CASSPTWTSGRSNE. The entire CDR3 protein reads CASSPTWTSGRSNEQYF.